This TCR beta chain is from a study of Tregs in tolerant kidney transplant recipients. TCRdb's copy holds only in-frame clones and misses some; the assay was immunoSEQ multiplex PCR. Of roughly 250,000 clones in the sample, around 82% are singletons; the top ten hold about 0.68%. Overall study findings and caveats: Validation in larger populations is needed because few patients were studied. The most relevant donor-specific Treg TCRbeta repertoire apparently came from expansion with activated donor B cells. Biological reproducibility was not directly addressed, but technical replication error appeared minimal.

V trimming: 3 bases; J trimming: 0 bases; junction bases outside the gene matches: 7. CDR1 is MGHRA and CDR2 is YSYEKL in the germline V gene. There are 17 residues in the CDR3. CD4+CD25+CD127- Tregs, CD4+CD25- non-Tregs, CD4 and CD8 cells were sorted. Only one count was recorded for this clone. Its antigen is unknown. This TCR derives from a human donor in good health. Material: CD4+ T cells from blood. V usage is TRBV4-1 and J usage is TRBJ2-4; 8 bases match TRBD1. The CDR3 loop is CASSQERTGLAKNIQYF. CDR3 nucleotides: TGCGCCAGCAGCCAGGAACGGACAGGGCTAGCCAAAAACATTCAGTACTTC.